This TCR beta chain was observed in a study of T cells in Graves' hyperthyroidism and ophthalmopathy. The CDR3 totals 15 residues. Germline V gene lookup returns CDR1 SEHNR and CDR2 FQNEAQ (reference sequence). The V segment lost 3 bases and the J segment 5 bases; nucleotides outside the gene matches: 8. At least ten counts were recorded for this clonotype. TCR beta CDR3 sequences were amplified from RNA transcripts. First-round RT-PCR targeting the TCR CDR3 was performed with the HTBI primer set. TCRdb used MiXCR to reprocess the multiplex PCR reads, holding one entry per CDR3 protein. The sample shows 200,000 to 250,000 distinct CDR3 sequences, 17% of them seen only once.

The chain carries TRBV7-9 and TRBJ2-5, with 8 bases that match TRBD2. This TCR was sampled from a man aged 50-59 years with Graves' hyperthyroidism. The sample comprised blood. CDR3 region: CASSFRAGVGETQYF. Written as DNA, the CDR3 is TGTGCCAGCAGCTTCCGAGCGGGAGTCGGTGAGACCCAGTACTTC.